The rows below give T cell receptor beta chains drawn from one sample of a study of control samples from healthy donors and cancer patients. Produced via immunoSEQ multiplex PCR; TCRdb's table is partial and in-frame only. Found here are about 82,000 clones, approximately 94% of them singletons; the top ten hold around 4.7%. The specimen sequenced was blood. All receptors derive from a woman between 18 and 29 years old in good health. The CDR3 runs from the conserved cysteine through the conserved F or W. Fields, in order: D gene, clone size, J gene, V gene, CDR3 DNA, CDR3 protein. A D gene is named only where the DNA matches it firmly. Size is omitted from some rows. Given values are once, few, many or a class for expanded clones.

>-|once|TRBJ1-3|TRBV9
TGTGCCAGCAGCGTATCCTTGGGGCAGGGTTCAGGAAACACCATATATTTT
CASSVSLGQGSGNTIYF
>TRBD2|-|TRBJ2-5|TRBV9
TGTGCCAGCAGCGAAAGGACTAGCGGGGGGCGACAAGAGACCCAGTACTTC
CASSERTSGGRQETQYF
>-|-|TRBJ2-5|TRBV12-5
TGTGCTAGTGGTTTGGGTACAGGTACGCAAGAGACCCAGTACTTC
CASGLGTGTQETQYF
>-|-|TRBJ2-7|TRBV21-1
TGTGCCAGCAGCTCTCCCCCGACGGGACACCTCGCCTCCTACGAGCAGTACTTC
CASSSPPTGHLASYEQYF
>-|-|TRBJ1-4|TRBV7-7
TGTGCCAGCAGCTTAAGACCAGGAGATGAAAAACTGTTTTTT
CASSLRPGDEKLFF
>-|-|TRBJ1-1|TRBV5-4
TGTGCCAGCCGGGGGCAGGGCCAGAACTTGAACACTGAAGCTTTCTTT
CASRGQGQNLNTEAFF
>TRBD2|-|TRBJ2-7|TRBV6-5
TGTGCCAGCAGTTGCCCCCAGACTAGCGGGAGTGACGAGCAGTACTTC
CASSCPQTSGSDEQYF
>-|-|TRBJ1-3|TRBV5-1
TGCGCCAGCAGCTTAACAGGCTCTGGAAACACCATATATTTT
CASSLTGSGNTIYF
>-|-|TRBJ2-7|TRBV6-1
TGTGCCAGCAGTGACCTCTCGGGGTCGGCCGAGCAGTACTTC
CASSDLSGSAEQYF
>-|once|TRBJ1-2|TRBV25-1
TGTGCCAGCAGTCGCGGGCGGGGGCCCCATGGCTACACCTTC
CASSRGRGPHGYTF
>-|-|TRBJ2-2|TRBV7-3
TGTGCCAGCAGCGATAAGGGGGGGGGAAGTAACACCGGGGAGCTGTTTTTT
CASSDKGGGSNTGELFF
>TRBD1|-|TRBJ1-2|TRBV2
TGTGCCAGCAGTGGGGGGGACAGCCCCAACTATGGCTACACCTTC
CASSGGDSPNYGYTF
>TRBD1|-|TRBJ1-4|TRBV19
TGTGCCAGTGGTGACAGGGTCTACGAAAAACTGTTTTTT
CASGDRVYEKLFF
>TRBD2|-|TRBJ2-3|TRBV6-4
TGTGCCAGCAGTGACTCTTTCGGGGGGGGCCGGGTCACAGATACGCAGTATTTT
CASSDSFGGGRVTDTQYF
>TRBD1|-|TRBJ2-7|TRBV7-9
TGTGCCAGCAGCCCGCCCGGGACAGGGTTCTTCGAGCAGTACTTC
CASSPPGTGFFEQYF
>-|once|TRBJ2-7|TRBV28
TGTGCCAGCAGTTTCAACTTCGGTGAGCAGTACTTC
CASSFNFGEQYF
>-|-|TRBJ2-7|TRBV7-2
TGTGCCAGCAGCTTAGGGCAGGGGTTCTACGAGCAGTACTTC
CASSLGQGFYEQYF
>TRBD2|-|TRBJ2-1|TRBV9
TGTGCCAGCAGCGCCGGGACTAATTTGAATGAGCAGTTCTTC
CASSAGTNLNEQFF
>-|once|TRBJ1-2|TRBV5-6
TGTGCCAGCAGCTTGGCCGGCATAAACTATGGCTACACCTTC
CASSLAGINYGYTF
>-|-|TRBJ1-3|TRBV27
TGTGCCAGCCGCCGGACAGTGTCAGGATTTGGAAACACCATATATTTT
CASRRTVSGFGNTIYF
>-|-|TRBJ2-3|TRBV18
TGTGCCAGCTCATCCACTATACAACTTACAGATACGCAGTATTTT
CASSSTIQLTDTQYF
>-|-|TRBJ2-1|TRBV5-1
TGCGCCAGCAGCTTGGTTCGGGGCAGCCCAGACAATGAGCAGTTCTTC
CASSLVRGSPDNEQFF
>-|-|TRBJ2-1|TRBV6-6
TGTGCCAGCAGCCCCCCGGGACTGGGAAGTAATGAGCAGTTCTTC
CASSPPGLGSNEQFF
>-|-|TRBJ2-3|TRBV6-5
TGTGCCTGCCGTTCCACAGATACGCAGTATTTT
CACRSTDTQYF
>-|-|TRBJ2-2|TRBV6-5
TGTGCCAGCGGTCTTCGGCAGGCGAACACCGGGGAGCTGTTTTTT
CASGLRQANTGELFF
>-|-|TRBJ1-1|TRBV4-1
TGCGCCAGCAGCCAAATCAGCAAGAACACTGAAGCTTTCTTT
CASSQISKNTEAFF
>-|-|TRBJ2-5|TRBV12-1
TGTGCCAGCAGTAGAACTAGCGGGCACCAAGAGACCCAGTACTTC
CASSRTSGHQETQYF
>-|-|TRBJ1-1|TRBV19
TGTGCCAGTGTAAGGCTGGGGGGGAACACTGAAGCTTTCTTT
CASVRLGGNTEAFF
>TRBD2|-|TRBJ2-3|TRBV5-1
TGCGCCAGCAGCTACGCGGGAGGTGGCACAGATACGCAGTATTTT
CASSYAGGGTDTQYF
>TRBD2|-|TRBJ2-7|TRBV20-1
TGCAGTGCTAGTAGTAGCGGGGGGACCTACGAGCAGTACTTC
CSASSSGGTYEQYF
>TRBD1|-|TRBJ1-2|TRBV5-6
TGTGCCGGCGGGACAGGCCAGAGGTATGGCTACACCTTC
CAGGTGQRYGYTF
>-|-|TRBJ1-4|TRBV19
TGTGCCAGTAGTCTCCGGGGCGGTAATGAAAAACTGTTTTTT
CASSLRGGNEKLFF
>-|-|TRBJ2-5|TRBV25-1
TGTGCCAGCAGTGAATATACAGGGTCTTTGGAGACCCAGTACTTC
CASSEYTGSLETQYF
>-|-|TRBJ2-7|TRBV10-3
TGTGCCATCAGTGGTGACAGAAATTACGAGCAGTACTTC
CAISGDRNYEQYF
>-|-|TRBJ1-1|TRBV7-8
TGTGCCAGCAGTATCCCTAACCGGAACACTGAAGCTTTCTTT
CASSIPNRNTEAFF
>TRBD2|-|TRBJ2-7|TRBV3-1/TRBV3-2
TGTGCCAGCAGCCAAGAAGGAGGGAGGGCTTACTCCTACGAGCAGTACTTC
CASSQEGGRAYSYEQYF
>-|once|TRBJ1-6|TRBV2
TGTGCCAGCAGTGAAGGTCCTGGGAATTGGGACCTCCACTTT
CASSEGPGNWDLHF
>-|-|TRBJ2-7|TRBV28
TGTGCCAGCAGTTTAGGGACCTCCTACGAGCAGTACTTC
CASSLGTSYEQYF
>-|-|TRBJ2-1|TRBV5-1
TGCGCCAGCCTCGGCGCGGCAAGGCAGTTCTTC
CASLGAARQFF
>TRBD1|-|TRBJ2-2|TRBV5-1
TGCGCCAGCAGCGCCGGGACAGGGTTTCCCGGGGAGCTGTTTTTT
CASSAGTGFPGELFF
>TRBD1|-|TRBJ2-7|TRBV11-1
TGTGCCAGCAGCCCAGACAGGGACGAGCAGTACTTC
CASSPDRDEQYF
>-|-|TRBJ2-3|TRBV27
TGTGCCAGCAGTTTTTCACCCCCCACTAGCACAGATACGCAGTATTTT
CASSFSPPTSTDTQYF
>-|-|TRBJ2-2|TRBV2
TGTGCCAGCAGTGAACCGACAGACAGGTTCTATCCCGGGGAGCTGTTTTTT
CASSEPTDRFYPGELFF
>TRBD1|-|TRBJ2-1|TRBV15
TGTGCCACCAGCAGAGGCAAACAGGGGGCCTTCTACAATGAGCAGTTCTTC
CATSRGKQGAFYNEQFF
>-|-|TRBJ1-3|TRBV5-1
TGCGCCAGCAGAACTCTACAGGACAACACCATATATTTT
CASRTLQDNTIYF
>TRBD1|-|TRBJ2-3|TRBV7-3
TGTGCCAGCAGCTTCGGGGCAGGGGGAGTTACAGATACGCAGTATTTT
CASSFGAGGVTDTQYF
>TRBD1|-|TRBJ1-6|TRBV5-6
TGTGCCAGCAGCTCCTATTCGGGACAGGAGCGGGCCCTCCACTTT
CASSSYSGQERALHF
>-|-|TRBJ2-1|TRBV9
TGTGCCAGCAGCCCTCCTCAGGGGCGTCGGCAGTTCTTC
CASSPPQGRRQFF
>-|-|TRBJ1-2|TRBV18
TGTGCCAGCTCACCAAAGGATGGCTACACCTTC
CASSPKDGYTF
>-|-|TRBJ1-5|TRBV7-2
TGTGCCAGCAGCTTAGGGACACCAAGTAATCAGCCCCAGCATTTT
CASSLGTPSNQPQHF
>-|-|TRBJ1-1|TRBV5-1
TGCGCCAGCAGCCCGATGACAGGGAACACTGAAGCTTTCTTT
CASSPMTGNTEAFF
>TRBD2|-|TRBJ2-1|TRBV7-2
TGTGCCAGCAGCTTAGCGCCCGGACTAGCGCATGAGCAGTTCTTC
CASSLAPGLAHEQFF
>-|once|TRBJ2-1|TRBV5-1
TGCGCCAGCAGTTCCGGGACTCCCTCCTACAATGAGCAGTTCTTC
CASSSGTPSYNEQFF
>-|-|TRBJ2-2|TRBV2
TGTGCCAGCAGTGCCTCCGGGACCAACACCGGGGAGCTGTTTTTT
CASSASGTNTGELFF
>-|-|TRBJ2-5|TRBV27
TGTGCCAGCAGTTTATGGGCGGGACAAGAGACCCAGTACTTC
CASSLWAGQETQYF
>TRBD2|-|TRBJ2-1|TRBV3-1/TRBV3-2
TGTGCCAGCGGACTAGCGGGACCCGATAGGGAGCAGTTCTTC
CASGLAGPDREQFF
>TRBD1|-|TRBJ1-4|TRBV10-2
TGCGCCACCCGACGGTACAGGGGTGGGGAAAAACTGTTTTTT
CATRRYRGGEKLFF
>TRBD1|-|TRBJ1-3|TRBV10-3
TGTGCCATCAGTGAGTCGGGACAGCCTGGAAACACCATATATTTT
CAISESGQPGNTIYF